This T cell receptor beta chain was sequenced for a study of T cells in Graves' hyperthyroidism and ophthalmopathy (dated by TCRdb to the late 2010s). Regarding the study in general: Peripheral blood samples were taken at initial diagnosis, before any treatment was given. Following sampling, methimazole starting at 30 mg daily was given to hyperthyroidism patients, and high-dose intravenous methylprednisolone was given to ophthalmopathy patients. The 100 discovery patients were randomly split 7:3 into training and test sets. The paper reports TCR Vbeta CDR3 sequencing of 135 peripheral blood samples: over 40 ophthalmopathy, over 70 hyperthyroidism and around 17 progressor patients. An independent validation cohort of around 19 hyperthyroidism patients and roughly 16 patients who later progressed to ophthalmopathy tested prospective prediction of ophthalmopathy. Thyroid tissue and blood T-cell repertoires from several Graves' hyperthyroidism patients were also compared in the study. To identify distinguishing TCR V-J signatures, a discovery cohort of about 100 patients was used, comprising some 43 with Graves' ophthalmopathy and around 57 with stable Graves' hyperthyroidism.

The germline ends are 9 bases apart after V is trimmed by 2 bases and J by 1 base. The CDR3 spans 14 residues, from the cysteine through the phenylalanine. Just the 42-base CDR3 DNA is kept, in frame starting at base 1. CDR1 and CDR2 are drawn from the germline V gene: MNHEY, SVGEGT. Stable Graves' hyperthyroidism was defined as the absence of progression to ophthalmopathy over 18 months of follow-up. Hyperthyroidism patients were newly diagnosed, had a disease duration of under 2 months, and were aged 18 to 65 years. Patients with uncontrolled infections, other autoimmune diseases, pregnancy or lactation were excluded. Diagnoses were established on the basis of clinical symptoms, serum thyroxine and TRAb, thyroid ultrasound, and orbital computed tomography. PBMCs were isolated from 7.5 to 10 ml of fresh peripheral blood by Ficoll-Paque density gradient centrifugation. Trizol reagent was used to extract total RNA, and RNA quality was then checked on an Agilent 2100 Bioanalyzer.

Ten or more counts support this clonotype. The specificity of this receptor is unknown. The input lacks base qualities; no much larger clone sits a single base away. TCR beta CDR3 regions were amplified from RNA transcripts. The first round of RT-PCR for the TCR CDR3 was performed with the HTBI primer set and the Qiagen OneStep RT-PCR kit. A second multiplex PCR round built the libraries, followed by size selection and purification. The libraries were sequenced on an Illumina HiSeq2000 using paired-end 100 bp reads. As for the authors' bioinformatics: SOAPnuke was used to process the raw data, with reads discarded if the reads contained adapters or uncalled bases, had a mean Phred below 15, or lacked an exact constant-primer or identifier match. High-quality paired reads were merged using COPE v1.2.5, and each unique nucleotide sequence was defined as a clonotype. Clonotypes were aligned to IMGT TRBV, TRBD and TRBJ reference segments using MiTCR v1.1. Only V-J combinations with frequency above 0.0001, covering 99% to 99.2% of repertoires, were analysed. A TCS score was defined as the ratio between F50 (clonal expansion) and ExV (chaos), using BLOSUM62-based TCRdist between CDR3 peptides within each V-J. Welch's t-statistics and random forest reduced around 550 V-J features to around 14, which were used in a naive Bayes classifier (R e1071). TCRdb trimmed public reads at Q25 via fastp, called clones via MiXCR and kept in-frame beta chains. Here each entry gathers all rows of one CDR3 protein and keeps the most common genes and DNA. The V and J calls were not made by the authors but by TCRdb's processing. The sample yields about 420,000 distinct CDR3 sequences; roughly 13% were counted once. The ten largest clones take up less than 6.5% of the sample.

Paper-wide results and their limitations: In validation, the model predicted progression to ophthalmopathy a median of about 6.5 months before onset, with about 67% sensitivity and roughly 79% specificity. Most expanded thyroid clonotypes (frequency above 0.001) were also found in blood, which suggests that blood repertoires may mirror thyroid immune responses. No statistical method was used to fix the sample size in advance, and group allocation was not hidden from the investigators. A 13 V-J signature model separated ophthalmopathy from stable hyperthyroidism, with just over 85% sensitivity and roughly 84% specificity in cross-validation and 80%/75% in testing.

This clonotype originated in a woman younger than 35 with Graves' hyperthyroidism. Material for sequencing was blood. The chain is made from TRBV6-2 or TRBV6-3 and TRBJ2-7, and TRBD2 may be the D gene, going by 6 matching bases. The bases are TGTGCCAGCAGTTACGAGCGGGCGTCCTACGAGCAGTACTTC. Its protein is CASSYERASYEQYF.